What follows are 9 T cell receptor beta chains derived from one specimen sequenced in a study of cytomegalovirus exposure and HLA in healthy donors. It was with 60 Vbeta and 13 Jbeta primers that the PCR ran. Produced via immunoSEQ multiplex PCR; TCRdb's table is partial and in-frame only. The sample holds 150,000 to 200,000 clones. Sequencing was performed on PBMCs. These receptors were obtained from a young man in good health and CMV-seronegative.

The chain carries TRBV11-3 and TRBJ2-5; weak D call: TRBD2 (5 bases). This CDR3 is built from 15 residues. V was shortened by 1 base and J by 5 bases, with 14 bases between the two germline ends. In germline, CDR1 is SGHNT, CDR2 YENEEA. The DNA of the CDR3 is TGTGCCAGCAGCTTAGGTGGCTCCTCGGGGGAGACCCAGTACTTC. Protein sequence: CASSLGGSSGETQYF.

The chain carries TRBV18 and TRBJ2-2; perhaps TRBD2 as D (5 bases). Trimming removed 2 bases from V and 5 bases from J, with 12 bases in between. This CDR3 spans 15 amino acids. Germline CDR1 reads KGHSH; CDR2 reads LQKENI. The CDR3 DNA reads TGTGCCAGCTCACCAAGGGCGACGGGGACCGGGGAGCTGTTTTTT. Encoded protein: CASSPRATGTGELFF.

The CDR3 region is CASSLRAGLGSEAFF. The DNA of the CDR3 is TGTGCCAGCAGCTTAAGGGCAGGGCTTGGGTCCGAAGCTTTCTTT. This chain connects TRBV11-3 to TRBJ1-1, with D possibly being TRBD1 (5 bases). The V end was cut by 2 bases, the J end by 8 bases, with 18 bases between. The V gene's germline CDR1 is SGHNT and CDR2 YENEEA. The CDR3 is made up of 15 amino acids.

CDR3: CASSEEEGGAYGYTF. The CDR3 region has the DNA TGTGCCAGCAGTGAAGAGGAGGGTGGTGCTTATGGCTACACCTTC. The chain combines TRBV2 with TRBJ1-2; D is undetermined. Germline-derived CDR1 and CDR2 are SNHLY and FYNNEI. This CDR3 is built from 15 residues. V lost 1 base, J lost 5 bases, and 14 bases lay in between.

The genes are TRBV19 and TRBJ1-5; D gene ambiguous. The V end lost 5 bases, the J end lost 6 bases, and 14 bases lay between the germline ends. Germline CDR1 and CDR2: LNHDA and SQIVND (reference sequence). The CDR3 is 14 amino acids. The CDR3, as DNA: TGTGCCAGTAGTTCGGCAGGAAATAGTCAGCCCCAGCATTTT. This gives the protein CASSSAGNSQPQHF.

The chain couples TRBV30 to TRBJ2-7; 9 nucleotides match TRBD1. The trim removed 1 base at V and 6 bases at J, leaving 4 bases unmatched. CDR3 size: 13 residues. Germline CDR1 is GTSNPN and CDR2 is SVGIG (reference sequence). CDR3 DNA sequence: TGTGCCTGGAGTGACGGGACAGGGAGCGAGCAGTACTTC. Translated, it gives CAWSDGTGSEQYF.

The V gene is TRBV4-1, the J gene TRBJ1-5, with 9 positions matching TRBD1. Germline V gene lookup returns CDR1 MGHRA and CDR2 YSYEKL. The CDR3 extends over 17 amino acids. V trimming: 1 base; J trimming: 7 bases; junction bases outside the gene matches: 11. The CDR3 sequence is CASSQGQGVSLRQPQHF. The CDR3 nucleotides read TGCGCCAGCAGCCAAGGACAGGGGGTGTCGTTGAGGCAGCCCCAGCATTTT.

The chain links TRBV9 to TRBJ2-2; 7 bases agree with TRBD1. The V gene's germline CDR1 is SGDLS and CDR2 YYNGEE. The J segment lost 1 base and the V segment lost 2 bases, leaving 8 bases of the junction unmatched. The CDR3 extends over 17 amino acids. The CDR3 bases are TGTGCCAGCAGCGTCACAGGGGATGGGGTGAACACCGGGGAGCTGTTTTTT. It yields the protein CASSVTGDGVNTGELFF.

The CDR3: CASSVVGGSTDTQYF. In nucleotides, the CDR3 is TGTGCCAGCAGCGTAGTGGGGGGTAGCACAGATACGCAGTATTTT. The gene calls are TRBV9 and TRBJ2-3; possibly TRBD2 for D (6 bases). This CDR3 is built from 15 residues. The V end lost 0 bases, the J end lost 0 bases, and 8 bases lay between the germline ends. From germline, CDR1 is SGDLS and CDR2 YYNGEE.